This T cell receptor beta chain was found in a study of T cells after yellow fever vaccination. Overall study findings and caveats: Most clones from primary vaccination were detected again post-booster (about 95% CD4, about 88% CD8). Clonotypes found in both CD4 and CD8 compartments made up a small share. On re-exposure, the response was weaker but peaked faster, at day 5 versus 15.

Trimming removed 6 bases from V and 2 bases from J; junction bases left unmatched: 10. The CDR3 is made up of 15 amino acids. Germline V gene data show CDR1 as SQVTM and CDR2 as ANQGSEA. Comment on this clonotype: Its antigen is still unknown.

One entry per CDR3 protein, called by TCRdb with MiXCR from the 5' RACE reads. Of more than 450,000 distinct CDR3 sequences in the sample, just over 20% are singletons; the top ten hold about 15%. The sequence was collected from a young man who received the YFV17D yellow fever vaccine. This chain uses TRBV29-1 with TRBJ1-2, with 9 nucleotides matching TRBD1. The sequencing used PBMCs, collected 20 to 25 days after the first yellow fever vaccination. The CDR3 region is CSVYDPGTGNYGYTF. The CDR3 DNA is TGCAGCGTCTATGATCCCGGGACAGGGAACTATGGCTACACCTTC.